The clone carrying this T cell receptor beta chain was observed a handful of times. What it binds is unknown. The data derive from a study of post-analysis software for immune sequencing data. Overall study context: In terms of disease course, relapsing-remitting, secondary progressive and progressive-relapsing multiple sclerosis were included.

Included in the TCR beta cDNA libraries were unique molecular identifiers. TCRdb processed the PCR reads anew with MiXCR; each CDR3 protein has one entry. Among roughly 540,000 distinct CDR3 sequences listed, around 34% were seen once. Trimming took 4 bases from V and 3 from J, leaving 6 bases between them. The CDR3 is made up of 12 amino acids. Looked up from germline, CDR1 is SGHAT and CDR2 is FQNNGV. Findings and limits, study-wide: Included in a set of about five TRBV segments more frequent in patients than controls were TRBV5-6, TRBV5-1 and TRBV20-1. Same-batch samples co-clustered strongly by F measure. When compared against controls, multiple sclerosis patients showed significantly lower normalized Chao1 diversity.

The chain carries TRBV11-2 and TRBJ1-2; D gene unclear. This receptor was identified in a girl under 18 with multiple sclerosis. Input material: blood. In nucleotides, the CDR3 is TGTGCCAGCAGCTCCGGGCACTATGGCTACACCTTC. It codes for CASSSGHYGYTF. Using reference TRBV11-2 and TRBJ1-2 for the parts outside the CDR3, the full variable domain is EAGVAQSPRYKIIEKRQSVAFWCNPISGHATLYWYQQILGQGPKLLIQFQNNGVVDDSQLPKDRFSAERLKGVDSTLKIQPAKLEDSAVYLCASSSGHYGYTFGSGTRLTVV.